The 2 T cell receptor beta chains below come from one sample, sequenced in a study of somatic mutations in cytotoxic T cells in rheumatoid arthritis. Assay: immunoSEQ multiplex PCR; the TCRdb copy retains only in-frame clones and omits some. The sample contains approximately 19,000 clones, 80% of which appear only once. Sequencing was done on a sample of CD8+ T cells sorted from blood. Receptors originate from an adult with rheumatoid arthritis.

CDR3: CASSQGPFSGNTIYF. The CDR3 DNA follows: TGCGCCAGCAGCCAAGGACCTTTCTCTGGAAACACCATATATTTT. The rearrangement joins TRBV4-1 to TRBJ1-3; D gene unclear. The CDR3 has 15 residues. CDR1 is MGHRA and CDR2 is YSYEKL in the germline V gene. Trimming cost V 1 base and J 0 bases, with 7 bases left between them.

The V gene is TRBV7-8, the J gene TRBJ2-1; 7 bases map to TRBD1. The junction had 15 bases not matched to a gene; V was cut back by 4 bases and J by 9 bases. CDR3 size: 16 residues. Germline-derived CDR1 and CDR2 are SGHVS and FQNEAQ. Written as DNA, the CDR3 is TGTGCCAGCAGCTCCGGTCTAGGACAGGTCGGCGGTGAGCAGTTCTTC. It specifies CASSSGLGQVGGEQFF.